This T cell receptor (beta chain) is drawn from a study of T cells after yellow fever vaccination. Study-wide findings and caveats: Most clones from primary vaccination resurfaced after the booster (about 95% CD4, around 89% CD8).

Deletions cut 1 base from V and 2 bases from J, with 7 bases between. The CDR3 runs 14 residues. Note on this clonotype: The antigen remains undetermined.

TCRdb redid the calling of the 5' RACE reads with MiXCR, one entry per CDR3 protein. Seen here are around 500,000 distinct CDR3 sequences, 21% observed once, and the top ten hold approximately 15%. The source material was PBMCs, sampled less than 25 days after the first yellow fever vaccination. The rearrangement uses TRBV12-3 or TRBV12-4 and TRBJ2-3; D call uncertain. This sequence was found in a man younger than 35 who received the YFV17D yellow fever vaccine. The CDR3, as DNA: TGTGCCAGCAGTTTAGGGACCCTCACAGATACGCAGTATTTT. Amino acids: CASSLGTLTDTQYF.